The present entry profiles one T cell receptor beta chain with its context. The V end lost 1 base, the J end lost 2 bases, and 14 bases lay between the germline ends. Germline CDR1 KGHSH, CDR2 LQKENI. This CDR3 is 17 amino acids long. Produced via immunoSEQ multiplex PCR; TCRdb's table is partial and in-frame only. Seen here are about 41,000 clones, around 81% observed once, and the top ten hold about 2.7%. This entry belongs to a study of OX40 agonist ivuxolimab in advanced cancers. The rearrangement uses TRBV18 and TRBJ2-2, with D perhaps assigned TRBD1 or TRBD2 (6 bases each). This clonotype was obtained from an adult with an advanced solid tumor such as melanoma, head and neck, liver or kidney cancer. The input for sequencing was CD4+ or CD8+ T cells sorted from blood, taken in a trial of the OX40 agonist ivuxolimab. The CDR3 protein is CASSPRLGTRNTGELFF. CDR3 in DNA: TGTGCCAGCTCACCACGACTAGGGACAAGAAACACCGGGGAGCTGTTTTTT.